The 18 T cell receptor beta chains listed next were all sequenced from one sample in a study of blood T cells in healthy people across ages. Combining a sample-barcoded 5' primer with a J-beta primer mix, a second PCR ran for roughly 7 to 11 cycles. A single record per CDR3 protein comes from TCRdb applying MiXCR to the 5' RACE reads. In the table there are 1.5 million to 2 million distinct CDR3 sequences, 49% of which are singletons. The sample taken for sequencing was blood. The receptors were sampled from a middle-aged woman in good health.

This clonotype has only a few counts. The rearrangement joins TRBV29-1 to TRBJ1-2; D perhaps matches TRBD1 (5 bases). This CDR3 contains 12 residues. The ends were cut back, 1 base at V and 9 bases at J, with 12 bases in the middle. The germline V gene encodes CDR1 SQVTM and CDR2 ANQGSEA. The CDR3: CSVEVREGRYTF. The CDR3 DNA reads as TGCAGCGTTGAAGTTCGCGAGGGACGCTACACCTTC.

J is TRBJ2-5 and V is TRBV6-6; tentatively, D is TRBD1 or TRBD2 (6 bases each). Judging by the DNA end, TRBJ2-7 fits better; the J call may be wrong. This CDR3 has 16 residues. Germline values: CDR1 MNHNY, CDR2 SVGAGI (reference sequence). CDR3 in amino acids: CASSLAKGGTAYEQYF. The CDR3 coding sequence is TGTGCCAGCAGTCTAGCCAAAGGGGGGACGGCTTACGAGCAGTACTTC.

The chain employs TRBV29-1 and TRBJ2-5; 8 positions agree with TRBD1. V lost 6 bases, J lost 11 bases, and 17 bases stayed unmatched. CDR3 length: 14 amino acids. Germline V CDR1 and CDR2: SQVTM, ANQGSEA. The CDR3 sequence is CSVLPGGRYNEQYF. The CDR3 nucleotides read TGCAGCGTCCTACCAGGGGGCCGCTACAATGAGCAGTACTTC.

This clonotype has a handful of counts. This chain joins TRBV6-2 or TRBV6-3 and TRBJ1-1; no clear D. Trimming stripped 2 bases from V and 3 bases from J, with 7 bases between. CDR1 is MNHEY, CDR2 SVGEGT, per germline. The CDR3 is 13 amino acids. CDR3 sequence reads: CASSYPKYTEAFF. CDR3 nucleotide sequence: TGTGCCAGCAGTTACCCTAAATACACTGAAGCTTTCTTT.

This clonotype has only one observation. The chain employs TRBV29-1 and TRBJ2-7; 8 bases are a match to TRBD1. TRBJ2-5 explains the end of the DNA better; the J call may be wrong. The CDR3 spans 14 residues. Germline V lookup: CDR1 SQVTM, CDR2 ANQGSEA. Here the CDR3 reads CSVDAGQGIQTQYF. The DNA of the CDR3 is TGCAGCGTTGACGCAGGACAGGGTATACAGACCCAGTACTTC.

The chain combines TRBV7-2 with TRBJ2-5; TRBD2 matches at 16 bases. V lost 5 bases and J lost 5; bases outside the gene matches: 11. CDR3 length equals 18 residues. The germline gives CDR1 SGHTA, CDR2 FQGNSA. The CDR3 loop reads CASSHRGLAGGAGETQYF. The CDR3 DNA reads TGTGCCAGCAGCCACCGGGGACTAGCGGGGGGGGCCGGCGAGACCCAGTACTTC.

For the CDR3, the DNA is TGCAGTGCTAGCAAAGGCAGAGATCAGCCCCAGCATTTT. It specifies CSASKGRDQPQHF. V usage is TRBV20-1 and J usage is TRBJ1-5, with D unresolved. From germline, CDR1 is DFQATT and CDR2 SNEGSKA (reference sequence). This CDR3 region has 13 residues. The V end lost 3 bases, the J end lost 5 bases, and 11 bases lay between the germline ends.

This clonotype was counted only a few times. This chain uses TRBV19 with TRBJ1-5, with D maybe TRBD1 (6 bases). V shed 7 bases and J shed 4 bases, with 11 bases lying between them. This CDR3 has 13 residues. Looked up from germline, CDR1 is LNHDA and CDR2 is SQIVND (reference sequence). This chain's CDR3 is CASTPDRNQPQHF. Written as DNA, the CDR3 is TGTGCCAGTACCCCTGACAGGAATCAGCCCCAGCATTTT.

This clonotype showed up just a few times. The chain has TRBV20-1 and TRBJ2-3, with 12 bases aligning to TRBD2. CDR1 is DFQATT, CDR2 SNEGSKA, per germline (reference sequence). V trimming: 5 bases; J trimming: 5 bases; junction bases outside the gene matches: 8. The CDR3 runs 15 residues. CDR3 loop: CSAGASGGARDTQYF. CDR3 DNA: TGCAGTGCTGGGGCTAGCGGGGGGGCACGAGATACGCAGTATTTT.

The table lists this clonotype with a count of one. The chain carries TRBV4-3 and TRBJ2-3; the D is unclear. V lost 0 bases, J lost 0 bases, and 16 bases lay in between. Germline CDR1 reads LGHNA; CDR2 reads YSLEER. The CDR3 is 18 amino acids. CDR3 loop: CASSQDRRDSFSTDTQYF. The CDR3 nucleotides read TGCGCCAGCAGCCAAGATCGAAGAGACTCCTTTAGCACAGATACGCAGTATTTT.

The rearrangement uses TRBV19 and TRBJ2-7; no clear D. V lost 6 bases and J lost 0, with 15 bases in between. The CDR3 is made up of 15 amino acids. Germline CDR1 reads LNHDA; CDR2 reads SQIVND (reference sequence). The CDR3 DNA is TGTGCCAGTAGCCTTCACGGGCAAACCTCCTACGAGCAGTACTTC. Translated, it gives CASSLHGQTSYEQYF.

The genes are TRBV7-9 and TRBJ2-5; unclear D gene. The assigned J gene may be wrong: the sequence end matches TRBJ2-7 better. The CDR3 totals 15 residues. In germline, CDR1 is SEHNR, CDR2 FQNEAQ (reference sequence). CDR3 in DNA: TGTGCCAGCAGCTTGAGTTTTGGGGTCGAGTACGAGCAGTACTTC. As protein: CASSLSFGVEYEQYF.

This clonotype was seen a few times. V gene TRBV4-3 combines with J gene TRBJ2-1; 11 nucleotides agree with TRBD1. Germline-derived CDR1 and CDR2 are LGHNA and YSLEER. J was trimmed by 0 bases and V by 4 bases; bases with no gene match: 5. The CDR3 has 17 amino acids. CDR3 sequence: CASSPGQGDSSYNEQFF. CDR3 DNA: TGCGCCAGCAGCCCGGGACAGGGGGACAGCTCCTACAATGAGCAGTTCTTC.

The chain employs TRBV27 and TRBJ1-5; 12 positions match TRBD1. The CDR3 is made up of 16 amino acids. The germline CDR1 and CDR2 sequences are MNHEY and SMNVEV (reference sequence). Trimming took 5 bases from V and 7 from J; bases not matched to a gene: 9. The CDR3 DNA reads TGTGCCAGCAGTCCCCACCGGGACAGGGGGCGGCAGCCCCAGCATTTT. This translates into CASSPHRDRGRQPQHF.

The CDR3 region is CATSDPAPRDNEQFF. The DNA for the CDR3 is TGTGCCACCAGTGACCCAGCGCCCAGGGACAATGAGCAGTTCTTC. This chain joins TRBV24-1 and TRBJ2-1; TRBD1 is a possible D gene (5 bases). Germline lookup yields CDR1 KGHDR and CDR2 SFDVKD. With 4 bases removed from V and 5 bases from J, the gap between germline ends came to 14 bases. The CDR3 has 15 residues.

V usage is TRBV7-2 and J usage is TRBJ2-3; the match to TRBD2 covers 9 bases. This CDR3 comprises 17 residues. The V and J ends lost 1 base and 0 bases, in that order; junction bases with no gene match: 5. Germline CDR1 and CDR2: SGHTA and FQGNSA. CDR3 in amino acids: CASSLEASGTSTDTQYF. CDR3 bases: TGTGCCAGCAGCTTAGAGGCTAGCGGGACTAGCACAGATACGCAGTATTTT.

The J gene is TRBJ2-7, the V gene TRBV6-2 or TRBV6-3, with TRBD2 matching over 7 bases. This CDR3 contains 17 residues. V lost 6 bases and J lost 0; bases outside the gene matches: 14. In germline, CDR1 is MNHEY, CDR2 SVGEGT. The CDR3 nucleotides read TGTGCCAGCAGCTACGGACCGAGCGGGACGACCTCCTACGAGCAGTACTTC. Translating gives CASSYGPSGTTSYEQYF.

The chain recombines TRBV7-9 with TRBJ2-3, with D uncertain. Germline V gives CDR1 SEHNR, CDR2 FQNEAQ (reference sequence). Between the trimmed V and J ends, which lost 5 bases and 1 base, there was a span of 13 bases. CDR3 size: 15 residues. The CDR3 bases are TGTGCCAGCAGCCAGGAAGTTTTGCGCACAGATACGCAGTATTTT. Translated, it gives CASSQEVLRTDTQYF.